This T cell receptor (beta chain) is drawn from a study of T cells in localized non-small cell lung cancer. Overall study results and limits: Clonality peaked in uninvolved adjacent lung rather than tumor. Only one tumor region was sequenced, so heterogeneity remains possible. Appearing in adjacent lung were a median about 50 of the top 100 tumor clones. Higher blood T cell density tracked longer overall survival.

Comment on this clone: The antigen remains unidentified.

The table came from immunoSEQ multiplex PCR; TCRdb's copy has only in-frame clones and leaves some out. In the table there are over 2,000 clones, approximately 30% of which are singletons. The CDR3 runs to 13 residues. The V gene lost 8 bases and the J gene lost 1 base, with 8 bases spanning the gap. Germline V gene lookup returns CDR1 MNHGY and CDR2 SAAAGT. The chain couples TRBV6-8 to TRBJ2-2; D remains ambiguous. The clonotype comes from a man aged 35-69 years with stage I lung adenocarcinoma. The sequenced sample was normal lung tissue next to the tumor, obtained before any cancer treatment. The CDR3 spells CASAYLNTGELFF. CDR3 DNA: TGTGCCAGCGCTTACTTGAACACCGGGGAGCTGTTTTTT.